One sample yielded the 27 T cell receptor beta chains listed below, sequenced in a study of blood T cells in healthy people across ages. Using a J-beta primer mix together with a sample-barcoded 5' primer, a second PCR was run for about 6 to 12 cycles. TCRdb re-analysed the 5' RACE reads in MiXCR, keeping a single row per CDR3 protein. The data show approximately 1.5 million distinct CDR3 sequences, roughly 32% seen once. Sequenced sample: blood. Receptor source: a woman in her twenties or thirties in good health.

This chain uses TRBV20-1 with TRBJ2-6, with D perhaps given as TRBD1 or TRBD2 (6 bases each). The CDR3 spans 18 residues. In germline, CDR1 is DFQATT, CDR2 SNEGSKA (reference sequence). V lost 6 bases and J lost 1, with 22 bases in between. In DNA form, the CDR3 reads TGCAGTGCCCCAGGGGCGATGGGGGGCCAATCTGGGGCCAACGTCCTGACTTTC. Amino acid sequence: CSAPGAMGGQSGANVLTF.

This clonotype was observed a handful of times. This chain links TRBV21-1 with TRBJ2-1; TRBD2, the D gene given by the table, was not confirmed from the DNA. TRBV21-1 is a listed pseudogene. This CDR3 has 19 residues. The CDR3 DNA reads TGTGCCAGCAGCAAAGATCCCAGACTAGCGGGGGGAGTCTACAATGAGCAGTTCTTC. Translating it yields CASSKDPRLAGGVYNEQFF.

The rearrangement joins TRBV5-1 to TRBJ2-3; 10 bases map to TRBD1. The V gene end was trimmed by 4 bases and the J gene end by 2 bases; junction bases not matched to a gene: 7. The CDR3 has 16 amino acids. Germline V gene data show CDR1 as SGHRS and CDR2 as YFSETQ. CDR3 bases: TGCGCCAGCAGCACGACAGGGGGCGAGAACACAGATACGCAGTATTTT. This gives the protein CASSTTGGENTDTQYF.

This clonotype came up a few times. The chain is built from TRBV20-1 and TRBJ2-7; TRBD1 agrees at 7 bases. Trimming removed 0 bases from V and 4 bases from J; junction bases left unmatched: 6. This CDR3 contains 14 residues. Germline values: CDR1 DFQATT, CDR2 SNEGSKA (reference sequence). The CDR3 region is CSARDSGTAYEQYF. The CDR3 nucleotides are TGCAGTGCTAGAGATTCCGGGACAGCGTACGAGCAGTACTTC.

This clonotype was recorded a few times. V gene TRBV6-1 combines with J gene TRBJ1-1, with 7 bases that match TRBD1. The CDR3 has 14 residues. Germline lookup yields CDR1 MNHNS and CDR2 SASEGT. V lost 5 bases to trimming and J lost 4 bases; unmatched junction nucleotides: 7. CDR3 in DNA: TGTGCCAGCAGTTTACACAGGGGATCCACTGAAGCTTTCTTT. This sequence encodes CASSLHRGSTEAFF.

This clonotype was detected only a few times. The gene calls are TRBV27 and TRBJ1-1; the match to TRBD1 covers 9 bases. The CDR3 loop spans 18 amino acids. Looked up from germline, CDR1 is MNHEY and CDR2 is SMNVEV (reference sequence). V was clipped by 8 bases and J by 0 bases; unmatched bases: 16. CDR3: CASGRPWGTGLMNTEAFF. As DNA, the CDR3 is TGTGCCAGCGGCCGGCCCTGGGGGACAGGGTTAATGAACACTGAAGCTTTCTTT.

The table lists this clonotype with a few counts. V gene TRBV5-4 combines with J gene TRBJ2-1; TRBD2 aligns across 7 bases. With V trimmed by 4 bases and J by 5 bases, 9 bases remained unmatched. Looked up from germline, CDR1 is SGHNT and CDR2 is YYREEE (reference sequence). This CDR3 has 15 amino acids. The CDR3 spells CASSGAGTTHNEQFF. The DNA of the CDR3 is TGTGCCAGCAGCGGAGCCGGGACTACACACAATGAGCAGTTCTTC.

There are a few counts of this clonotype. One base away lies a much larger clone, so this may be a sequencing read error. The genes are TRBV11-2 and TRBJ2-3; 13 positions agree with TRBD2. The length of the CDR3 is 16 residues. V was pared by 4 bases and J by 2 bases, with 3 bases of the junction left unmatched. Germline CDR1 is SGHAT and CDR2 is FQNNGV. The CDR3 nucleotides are TGTGCCAGCAGCTCGACTAGCGGGAGGTACACAGATACGCAGTATTTT. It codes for CASSSTSGRYTDTQYF.

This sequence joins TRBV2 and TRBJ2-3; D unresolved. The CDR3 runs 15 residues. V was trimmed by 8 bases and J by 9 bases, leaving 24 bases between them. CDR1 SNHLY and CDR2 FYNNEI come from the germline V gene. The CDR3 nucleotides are TGTGCCAGCCGCTCCCTCCCGGCCACTAAGGAAACGCAGTATTTT. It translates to CASRSLPATKETQYF.

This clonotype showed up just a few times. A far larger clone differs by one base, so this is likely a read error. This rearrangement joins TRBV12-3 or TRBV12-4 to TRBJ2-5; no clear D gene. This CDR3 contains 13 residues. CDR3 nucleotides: TGTGCCAGCAGTTTGGGCTCGCAAGAGGCCCAGTACTTC. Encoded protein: CASSLGSQEAQYF.

This chain's CDR3 is CSVASLGGETQYF. CDR3 DNA sequence: TGCAGCGTTGCCAGCCTGGGGGGGGAGACCCAGTACTTC. The chain links TRBV29-1 to TRBJ2-5, with 7 bases that match TRBD2. Per the germline V gene, CDR1 is SQVTM and CDR2 is ANQGSEA. This CDR3 is built from 13 residues. J gave up 5 bases and V 4 bases, and 7 bases lay outside the gene matches.

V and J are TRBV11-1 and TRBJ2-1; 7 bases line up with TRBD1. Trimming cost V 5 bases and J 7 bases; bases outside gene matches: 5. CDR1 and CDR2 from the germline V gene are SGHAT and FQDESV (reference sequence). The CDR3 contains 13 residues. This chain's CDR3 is CASSRTGQNEQFF. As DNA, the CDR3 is TGTGCCAGCAGCAGGACAGGTCAAAATGAGCAGTTCTTC.

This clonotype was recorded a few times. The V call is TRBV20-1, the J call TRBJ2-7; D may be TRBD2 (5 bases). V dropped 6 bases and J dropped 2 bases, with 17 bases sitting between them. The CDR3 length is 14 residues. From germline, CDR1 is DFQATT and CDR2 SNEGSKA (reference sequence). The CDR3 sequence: CSAQQRLAPYEQYF. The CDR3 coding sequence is TGCAGTGCCCAACAGCGGCTTGCCCCCTACGAGCAGTACTTC.

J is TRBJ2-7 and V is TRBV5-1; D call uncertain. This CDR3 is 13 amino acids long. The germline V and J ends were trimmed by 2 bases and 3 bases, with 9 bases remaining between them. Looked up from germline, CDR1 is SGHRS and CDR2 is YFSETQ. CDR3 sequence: CASSFKPRYEQYF. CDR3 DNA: TGCGCCAGCAGCTTCAAGCCCCGCTACGAGCAGTACTTC. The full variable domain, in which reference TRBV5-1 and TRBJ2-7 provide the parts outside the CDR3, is KAGVTQTPRYLIKTRGQQVTLSCSPISGHRSVSWYQQTPGQGLQFLFEYFSETQRNKGNFPGRFSGRQFSNSRSEMNVSTLELGDSALYLCASSFKPRYEQYFGPGTRLTVT.

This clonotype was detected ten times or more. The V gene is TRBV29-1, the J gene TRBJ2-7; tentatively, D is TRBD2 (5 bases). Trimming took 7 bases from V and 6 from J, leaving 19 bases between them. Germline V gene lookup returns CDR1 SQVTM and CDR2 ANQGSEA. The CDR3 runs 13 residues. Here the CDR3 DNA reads TGCAGCGCATCGCCCCCGGGGATAGGCGAGCAGTACTTC. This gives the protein CSASPPGIGEQYF.

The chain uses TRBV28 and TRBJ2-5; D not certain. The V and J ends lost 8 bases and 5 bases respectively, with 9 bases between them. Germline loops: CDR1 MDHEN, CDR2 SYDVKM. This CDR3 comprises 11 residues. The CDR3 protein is CASSRFETQYF. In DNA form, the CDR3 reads TGTGCCAGCTCCAGGTTTGAGACCCAGTACTTC.

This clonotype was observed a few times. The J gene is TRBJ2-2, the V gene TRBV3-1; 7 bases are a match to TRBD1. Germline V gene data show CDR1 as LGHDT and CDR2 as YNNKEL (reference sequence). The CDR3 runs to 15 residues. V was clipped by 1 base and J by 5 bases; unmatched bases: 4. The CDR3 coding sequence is TGTGCCAGCAGCCAAGCAGGGGGAAATACCGGGGAGCTGTTTTTT. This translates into CASSQAGGNTGELFF.

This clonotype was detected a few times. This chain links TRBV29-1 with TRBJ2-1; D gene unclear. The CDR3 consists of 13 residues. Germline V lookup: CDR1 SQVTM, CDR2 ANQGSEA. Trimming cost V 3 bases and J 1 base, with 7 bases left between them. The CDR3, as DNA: TGCAGCGTTGACGCGGTTTCCTACAATGAGCAGTTCTTC. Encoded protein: CSVDAVSYNEQFF.

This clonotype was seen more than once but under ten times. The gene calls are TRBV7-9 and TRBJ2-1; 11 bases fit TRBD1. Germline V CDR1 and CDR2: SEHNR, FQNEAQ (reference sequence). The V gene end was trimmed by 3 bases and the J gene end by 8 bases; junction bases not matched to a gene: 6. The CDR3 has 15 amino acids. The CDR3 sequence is CASSFGQGAFDEQFF. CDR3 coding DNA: TGTGCCAGCAGCTTTGGACAGGGGGCTTTCGATGAGCAGTTCTTC. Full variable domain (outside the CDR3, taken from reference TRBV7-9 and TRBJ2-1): DTGVSQNPRHKITKRGQNVTFRCDPISEHNRLYWYRQTLGQGPEFLTYFQNEAQLEKSRLLSDRFSAERPKGSFSTLEIQRTEQGDSAMYLCASSFGQGAFDEQFFGPGTRLTVL.

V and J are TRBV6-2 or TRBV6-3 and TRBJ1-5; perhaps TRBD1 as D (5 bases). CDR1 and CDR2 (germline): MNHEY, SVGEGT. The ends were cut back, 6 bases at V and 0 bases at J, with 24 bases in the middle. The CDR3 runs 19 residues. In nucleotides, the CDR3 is TGTGCCAGCAGCCTAGCTCGACGTACGGGGCTTTATAGCAATCAGCCCCAGCATTTT. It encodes CASSLARRTGLYSNQPQHF.

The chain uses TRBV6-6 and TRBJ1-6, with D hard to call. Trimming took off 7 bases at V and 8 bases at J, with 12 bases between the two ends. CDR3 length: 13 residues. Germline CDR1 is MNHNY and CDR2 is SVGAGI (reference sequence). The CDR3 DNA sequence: TGTGCCAGCAATGGACCGGGTGATTCACCCCTCCACTTT. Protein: CASNGPGDSPLHF.

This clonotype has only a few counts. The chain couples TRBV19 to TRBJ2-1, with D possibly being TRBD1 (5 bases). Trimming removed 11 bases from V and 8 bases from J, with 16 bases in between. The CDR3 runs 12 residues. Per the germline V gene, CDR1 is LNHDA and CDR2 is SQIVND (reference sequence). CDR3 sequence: CASRAEDYEQFF. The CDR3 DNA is TGTGCCTCCAGGGCAGAAGATTATGAGCAGTTCTTC. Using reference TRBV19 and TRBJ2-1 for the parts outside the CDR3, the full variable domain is DGGITQSPKYLFRKEGQNVTLSCEQNLNHDAMYWYRQDPGQGLRLIYYSQIVNDFQKGDIAEGYSVSREKKESFPLTVTSAQKNPTAFYLCASRAEDYEQFFGPGTRLTVL.

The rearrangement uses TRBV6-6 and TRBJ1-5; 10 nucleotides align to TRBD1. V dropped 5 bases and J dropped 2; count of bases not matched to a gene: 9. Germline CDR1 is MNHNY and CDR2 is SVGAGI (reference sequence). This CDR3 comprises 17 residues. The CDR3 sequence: CASSRRGQGPGNQPQHF. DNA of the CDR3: TGTGCCAGCAGTCGCCGGGGACAGGGGCCGGGCAATCAGCCCCAGCATTTT.

The CDR3 sequence: CAIRVSSGNTIYF. For the CDR3, the DNA is TGTGCCATTCGGGTCAGCTCTGGAAACACCATATATTTT. The chain has TRBV10-3 and TRBJ1-3; D not certain. The CDR3 length is 13 residues. Germline V gene lookup returns CDR1 ENHRY and CDR2 SYGVKD. The V gene lost 9 bases and the J gene lost 0 bases, with 9 bases spanning the gap.

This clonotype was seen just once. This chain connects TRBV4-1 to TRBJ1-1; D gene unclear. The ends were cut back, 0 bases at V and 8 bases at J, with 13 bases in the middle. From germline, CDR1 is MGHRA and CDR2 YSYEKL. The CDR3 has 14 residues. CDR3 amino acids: CASSQDVLGGEAFF. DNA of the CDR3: TGCGCCAGCAGCCAAGATGTACTGGGAGGGGAAGCTTTCTTT.

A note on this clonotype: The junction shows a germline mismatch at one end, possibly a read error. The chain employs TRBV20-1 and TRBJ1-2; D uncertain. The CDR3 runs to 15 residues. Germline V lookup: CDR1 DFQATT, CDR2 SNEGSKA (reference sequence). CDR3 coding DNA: TGCAGTGCTAGAGATTCAAAAACTACGAACTGTGGCTACACCTTC. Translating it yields CSARDSKTTNCGYTF.

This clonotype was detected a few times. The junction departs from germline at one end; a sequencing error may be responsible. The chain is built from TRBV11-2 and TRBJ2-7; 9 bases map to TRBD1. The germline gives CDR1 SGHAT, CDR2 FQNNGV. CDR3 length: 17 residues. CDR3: CANSLEWTGERAYEQYF. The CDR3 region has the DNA TGTGCCAACAGCTTAGAATGGACAGGGGAAAGGGCCTACGAGCAGTACTTC. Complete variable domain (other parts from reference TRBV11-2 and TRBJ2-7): EAGVAQSPRYKIIEKRQSVAFWCNPISGHATLYWYQQILGQGPKLLIQFQNNGVVDDSQLPKDRFSAERLKGVDSTLKIQPAKLEDSAVYLCANSLEWTGERAYEQYFGPGTRLTVT.